The next 14 T cell receptor beta chains were all read from a single sample in a study of brain T cells in children with intractable seizures. Repertoires were generated with immunoSEQ multiplex PCR, while TCRdb's copy carries only in-frame clones and drops some. This sample carries 300,000 to 400,000 clones, 93% of them seen once, and the ten largest clones take around 5%. Time point of the sample: blood from clinic visit 5 months post-surgery; TSC patient then seizure free. Material: peripheral blood, obtained more than 4 months after surgery. Every receptor here comes from a boy less than two years old with tuberous sclerosis and intractable seizures.

The rearrangement uses TRBV30 and TRBJ2-2; D unresolved. The CDR3 contains 13 residues. Germline assignment: CDR1 GTSNPN and CDR2 SVGIG (reference sequence). V gave up 2 bases and J gave up 1 base, with 5 bases separating them. CDR3 DNA: TGTGCCTGGAGTACATGGAACACCGGGGAGCTGTTTTTT. It specifies CAWSTWNTGELFF.

This chain uses TRBV5-4 with TRBJ2-2, with D possibly being TRBD1 (5 bases). Germline values: CDR1 SGHNT, CDR2 YYREEE (reference sequence). This CDR3 is 15 amino acids long. V shed 6 bases and J shed 8 bases, with 20 bases lying between them. CDR3 loop: CASNKQDPGFGELFF. For the CDR3, the DNA is TGTGCCAGCAATAAACAGGATCCCGGGTTTGGGGAGCTGTTTTTT.

This sequence joins TRBV6-5 and TRBJ2-1, with 8 nucleotides matching TRBD2. This CDR3 has 14 residues. V shed 0 bases, J shed 12 bases, and the junction held 7 bases outside the gene matches. Germline V gives CDR1 MNHEY, CDR2 SVGAGI. The CDR3 DNA reads TGTGCCAGCAGTTACTCCCAAGCGGGAGAAGGGCAGTTCTTC. This translates into CASSYSQAGEGQFF.

The CDR3 coding sequence is TGCAGTGCTAGAGATCAGTACGAGCAGTACTTC. Translation: CSARDQYEQYF. This chain links TRBV20-1 with TRBJ2-7; D is ambiguous. Deletions cut 0 bases from V and 4 bases from J, with 4 bases between. Germline V lookup: CDR1 DFQATT, CDR2 SNEGSKA (reference sequence). The CDR3 has 11 amino acids.

This clone appeared once. This chain joins TRBV30 and TRBJ1-2; a weak D match, TRBD1 (6 bases). V lost 5 bases, J lost 5 bases, and 18 bases lay in between. The germline V gene encodes CDR1 GTSNPN and CDR2 SVGIG (reference sequence). CDR3 length equals 14 residues. The CDR3 here is CAWEGSPGAYGYTF. CDR3 sequence (DNA): TGTGCCTGGGAGGGTTCGCCAGGGGCATATGGCTACACCTTC.

The chain is built from TRBV12-1 and TRBJ1-2. TRBV12-1 is a listed pseudogene. CDR3 length equals 13 residues. The CDR3 region is CASSFRPHYGYTF. The CDR3 DNA follows: TGTGCCAGCAGCTTTAGGCCGCACTATGGCTACACCTTC.

The chain combines TRBV19 with TRBJ1-1, with D tentatively TRBD1 (5 bases). Trimming stripped 6 bases from V and 1 base from J, with 18 bases between. Germline CDR1 LNHDA, CDR2 SQIVND (reference sequence). CDR3 length equals 16 residues. CDR3 nucleotides: TGTGCCAGTAGCCTTGGAGGGACGTCCTGGAACACTGAAGCTTTCTTT. Amino acid sequence: CASSLGGTSWNTEAFF. The full variable domain, its missing parts supplied by reference TRBV19 and TRBJ1-1, is DGGITQSPKYLFRKEGQNVTLSCEQNLNHDAMYWYRQDPGQGLRLIYYSQIVNDFQKGDIAEGYSVSREKKESFPLTVTSAQKNPTAFYLCASSLGGTSWNTEAFFGQGTRLTVV.

Turning to this clone: Other nucleotide sequences in the sample specify the same CDR3. CDR3 sequence: CASSPGENSPLHF. The CDR3 DNA follows: TGTGCCAGCTCACCTGGGGAGAATTCACCCCTCCACTTT. The genes are TRBV18 and TRBJ1-6; no clear D. V lost 3 bases and J lost 7, with 7 bases in between. CDR3 length: 13 residues. Per the germline V gene, CDR1 is KGHSH and CDR2 is LQKENI.

The chain joins TRBV2 to TRBJ2-3, with 8 bases aligning to TRBD2. Per the germline V gene, CDR1 is SNHLY and CDR2 is FYNNEI. The trim removed 6 bases at V and 4 bases at J, leaving 15 bases unmatched. The CDR3 has 17 residues. The CDR3 reads CASSPGTRLFGADTQYF. The CDR3 nucleotides are TGTGCCAGCAGCCCCGGGACTAGATTGTTCGGGGCAGATACGCAGTATTTT.

This CDR3 reads CASSYRHGYGYTF. CDR3 bases: TGTGCCAGCAGTTACAGACATGGATATGGCTACACCTTC. The genes are TRBV6-5 and TRBJ1-2; D is ambiguous. Germline CDR1 is MNHEY and CDR2 is SVGAGI. The CDR3 has 13 residues. Trimming took 2 bases from V and 5 from J, leaving 9 bases between them.

The genes are TRBV15 and TRBJ2-6, with 12 positions matching TRBD1. The germline V gene has CDR1 LNHNV and CDR2 YYDKDF (reference sequence). J was trimmed by 2 bases and V by 3 bases; bases with no gene match: 8. CDR3 size: 19 residues. CDR3 in DNA: TGTGCCACCAGCAGTCCTAGGGGACAGGGGGCACCTGGGGCCAACGTCCTGACTTTC. Its protein is CATSSPRGQGAPGANVLTF.

The chain couples TRBV6-5 to TRBJ1-5, with D perhaps TRBD1 (6 bases). V was pared by 6 bases and J by 3 bases, with 9 bases between. CDR1 and CDR2 from the germline V gene are MNHEY and SVGAGI. There are 13 residues in the CDR3. CDR3 DNA: TGTGCCAGCAGACGGGACACCAATCAGCCCCAGCATTTT. This codes for CASRRDTNQPQHF.

The chain uses TRBV4-2 and TRBJ1-3; possibly TRBD1 for D (5 bases). Per the germline V gene, CDR1 is LGHNA and CDR2 is YNFKEQ. The CDR3 is made up of 14 amino acids. Trimming removed 6 bases at V and 4 bases at J, with 13 bases between. The chain's CDR3 is CASRDQGAGNTIYF. As DNA, the CDR3 is TGTGCCAGCAGGGACCAAGGGGCCGGAAACACCATATATTTT.

This clone was recorded once. The chain carries TRBV4-1 and TRBJ2-1; 12 bases are a match to TRBD2. Per germline, CDR1 MGHRA and CDR2 YSYEKL. This CDR3 contains 19 residues. After removal of 0 bases from V and 4 bases from J, the junction contained 10 bases not matched to a gene. The CDR3 sequence: CASSQEGLAGGRLYNEQFF. The CDR3 region has the DNA TGCGCCAGCAGCCAAGAAGGGCTAGCGGGAGGGCGCCTTTACAATGAGCAGTTCTTC.